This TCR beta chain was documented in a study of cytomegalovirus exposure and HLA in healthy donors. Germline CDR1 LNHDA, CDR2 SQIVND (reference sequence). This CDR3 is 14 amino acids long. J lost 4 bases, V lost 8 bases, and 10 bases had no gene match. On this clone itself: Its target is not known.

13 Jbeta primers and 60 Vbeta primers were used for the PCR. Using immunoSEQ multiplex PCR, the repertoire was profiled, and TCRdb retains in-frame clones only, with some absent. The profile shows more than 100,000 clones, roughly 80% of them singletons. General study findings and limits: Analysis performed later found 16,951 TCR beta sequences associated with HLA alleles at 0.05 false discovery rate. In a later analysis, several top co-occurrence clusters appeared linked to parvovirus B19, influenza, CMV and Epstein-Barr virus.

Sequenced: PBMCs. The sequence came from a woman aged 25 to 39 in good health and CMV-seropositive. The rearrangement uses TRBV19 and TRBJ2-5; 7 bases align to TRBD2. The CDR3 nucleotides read TGTGCCAGTGGCACCGCGGGAGTTCCAGAGACCCAGTACTTC. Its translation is CASGTAGVPETQYF.